These 4 T cell receptor beta chains came from one sample sequenced in a study of kidney transplant recipient with SARS-CoV-2 infection. TCRdb independently ran MiXCR on the reads; one entry per CDR3 protein. The sample records fewer than 250,000 distinct CDR3 sequences, about 30% being singletons. Sequenced here: a blood sample, sampled at baseline and on day 111 from a kidney transplant recipient. The receptors shown here come from a male patient aged 25-45 years who had COVID-19 and was a kidney transplant recipient. The T cells may partly be graft donor cells.

This clonotype was seen a handful of times. This may be a read error: a much more frequent sequence differs by one nucleotide. The conserved final phenylalanine or tryptophan is absent from the CDR3, which likely points to a read error. The chain carries TRBV20-1 and TRBJ1-2, with D unclear. The CDR3 spans 11 residues. Germline V lookup: CDR1 DFQATT, CDR2 SNEGSKA (reference sequence). The CDR3 nucleotides read TGCAGCCCTGCCATTAACTATGGCTACACCCTC. Encoded protein: CSPAINYGYTL.

In regard to this clonotype: One base away lies a much larger clone, so this may be a sequencing read error. This chain links TRBV7-6 with TRBJ1-4; D call uncertain. Germline CDR1 is SGHVS and CDR2 is FNYEAQ. The CDR3 is made up of 13 amino acids. The CDR3 spells CASSLAGDEELFF. CDR3 bases: TGTGCTAGCAGCTTAGCGGGAGATGAAGAACTGTTTTTT.

This clonotype was counted ten times or more. V and J are TRBV5-1 and TRBJ1-3, with a possible D match to TRBD1 (5 bases). Germline loops: CDR1 SGHRS, CDR2 YFSETQ. V lost 5 bases, J lost 9 bases, and 21 bases lay in between. The CDR3 spans 15 residues. The CDR3 protein is CASRPLPGTAGTIYF. The DNA for the CDR3 is TGCGCCAGCAGGCCCCTCCCGGGGACCGCGGGCACCATATATTTT.

This rearrangement joins TRBV7-6 to TRBJ2-3, with TRBD1 matching over 8 bases. CDR1 SGHVS and CDR2 FNYEAQ come from the germline V gene. The CDR3 contains 16 residues. V shed 3 bases and J 2 bases; nucleotides not matched to a gene: 7. CDR3 nucleotide sequence: TGTGCCAGCAGCTTGACCAGGGGGCGTAACACAGATACGCAGTATTTT. Its translation is CASSLTRGRNTDTQYF.